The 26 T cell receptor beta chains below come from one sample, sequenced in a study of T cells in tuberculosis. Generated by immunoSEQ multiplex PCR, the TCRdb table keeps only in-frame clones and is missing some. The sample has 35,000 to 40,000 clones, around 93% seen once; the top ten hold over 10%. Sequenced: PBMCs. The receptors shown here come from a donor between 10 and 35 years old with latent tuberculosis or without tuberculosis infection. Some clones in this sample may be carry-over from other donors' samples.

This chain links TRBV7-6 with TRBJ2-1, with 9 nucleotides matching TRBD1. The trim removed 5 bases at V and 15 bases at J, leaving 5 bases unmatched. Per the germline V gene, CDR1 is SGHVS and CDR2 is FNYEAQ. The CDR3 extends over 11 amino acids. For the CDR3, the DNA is TGTGCCAGCAGCCCAGACAGGGGGGTGTTCTTC. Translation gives CASSPDRGVFF.

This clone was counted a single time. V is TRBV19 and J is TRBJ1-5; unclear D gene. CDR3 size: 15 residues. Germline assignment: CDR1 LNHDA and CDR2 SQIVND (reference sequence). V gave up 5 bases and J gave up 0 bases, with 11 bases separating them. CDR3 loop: CASSWIGDSNQPQHF. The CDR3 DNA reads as TGTGCCAGTAGTTGGATCGGGGATAGCAATCAGCCCCAGCATTTT.

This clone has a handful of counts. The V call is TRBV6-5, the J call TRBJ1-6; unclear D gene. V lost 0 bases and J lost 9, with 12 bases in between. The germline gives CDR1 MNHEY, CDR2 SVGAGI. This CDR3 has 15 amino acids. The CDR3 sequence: CASSYSAARGSPLHF. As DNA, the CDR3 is TGTGCCAGCAGTTACTCTGCCGCGAGAGGTTCACCCCTCCACTTT.

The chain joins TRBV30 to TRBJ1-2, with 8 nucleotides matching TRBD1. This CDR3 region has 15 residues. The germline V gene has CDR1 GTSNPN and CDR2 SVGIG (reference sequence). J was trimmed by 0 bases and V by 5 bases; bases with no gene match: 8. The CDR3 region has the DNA TGTGCCTGGGCTAGCGGGACAGGAACTAACTATGGCTACACCTTC. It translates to CAWASGTGTNYGYTF.

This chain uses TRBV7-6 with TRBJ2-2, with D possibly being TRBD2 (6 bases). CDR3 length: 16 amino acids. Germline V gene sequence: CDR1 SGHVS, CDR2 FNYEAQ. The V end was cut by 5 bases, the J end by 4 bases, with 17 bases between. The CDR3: CASSHQRVSFTGELFF. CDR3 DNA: TGTGCCAGCAGCCATCAGCGGGTTTCGTTCACCGGGGAGCTGTTTTTT.

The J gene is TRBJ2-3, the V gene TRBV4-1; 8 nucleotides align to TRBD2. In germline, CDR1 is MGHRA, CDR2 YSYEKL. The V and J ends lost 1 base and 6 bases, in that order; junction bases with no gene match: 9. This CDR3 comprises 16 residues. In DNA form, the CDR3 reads TGCGCCAGCAGCCAAGGCCCAGCGGGGGCCTCTGATACGCAGTATTTT. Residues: CASSQGPAGASDTQYF.

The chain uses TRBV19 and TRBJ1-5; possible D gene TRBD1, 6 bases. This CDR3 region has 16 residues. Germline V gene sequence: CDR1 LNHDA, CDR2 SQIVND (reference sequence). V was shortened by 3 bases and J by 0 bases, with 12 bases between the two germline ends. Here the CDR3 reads CASSIGTLYSNQPQHF. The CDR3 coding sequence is TGTGCCAGTAGTATCGGGACACTTTATAGCAATCAGCCCCAGCATTTT.

CDR3 in amino acids: CASSQSRTAYNEQFF. In DNA, the CDR3 is TGCGCCAGCAGCCAGTCCCGGACAGCATACAATGAGCAGTTCTTC. This rearrangement joins TRBV4-3 to TRBJ2-1; a weak D match, TRBD1 (6 bases). V lost 3 bases and J lost 4, with 13 bases in between. The CDR3 sequence is 15 residues long. Germline loops: CDR1 LGHNA, CDR2 YSLEER.

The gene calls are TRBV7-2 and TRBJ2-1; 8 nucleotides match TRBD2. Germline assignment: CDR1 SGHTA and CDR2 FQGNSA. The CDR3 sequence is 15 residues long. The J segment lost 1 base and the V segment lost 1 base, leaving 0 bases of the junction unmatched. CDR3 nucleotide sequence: TGTGCCAGCAGCTTAGGCGGGGGGTCCTACAATGAGCAGTTCTTC. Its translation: CASSLGGGSYNEQFF.

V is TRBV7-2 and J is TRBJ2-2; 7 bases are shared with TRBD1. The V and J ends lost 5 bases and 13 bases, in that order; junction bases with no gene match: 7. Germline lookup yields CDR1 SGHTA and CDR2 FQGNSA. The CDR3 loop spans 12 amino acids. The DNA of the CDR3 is TGTGCCAGCAGCACCGACAGGGAATGGCTGTTTTTT. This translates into CASSTDREWLFF.

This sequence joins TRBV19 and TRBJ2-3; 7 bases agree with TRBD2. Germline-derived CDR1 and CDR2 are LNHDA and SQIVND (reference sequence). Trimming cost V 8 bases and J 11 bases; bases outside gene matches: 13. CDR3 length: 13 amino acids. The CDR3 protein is CASAPGGLAEQYF. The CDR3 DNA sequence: TGTGCCAGTGCCCCCGGTGGGCTAGCGGAGCAGTATTTT.

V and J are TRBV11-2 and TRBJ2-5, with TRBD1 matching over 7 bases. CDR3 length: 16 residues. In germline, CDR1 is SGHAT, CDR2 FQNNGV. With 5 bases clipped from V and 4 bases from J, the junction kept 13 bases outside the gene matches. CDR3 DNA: TGTGCCAGCAGCCCGCGGACAGTGAGGGGGCCAGAGACCCAGTACTTC. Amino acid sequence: CASSPRTVRGPETQYF.

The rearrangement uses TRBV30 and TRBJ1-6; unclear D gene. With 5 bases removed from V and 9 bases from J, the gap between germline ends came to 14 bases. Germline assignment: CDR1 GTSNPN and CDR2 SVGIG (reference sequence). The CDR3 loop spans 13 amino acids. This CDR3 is CAWEKPSRSPLHF. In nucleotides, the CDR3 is TGTGCCTGGGAAAAACCGAGCCGTTCACCCCTCCACTTT. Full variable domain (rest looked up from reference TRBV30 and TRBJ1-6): SQTIHQWPATLVQPVGSPLSLECTVEGTSNPNLYWYRQAAGRGLQLLFYSVGIGQISSEVPQNLSASRPQDRQFILSSKKLLLSDSGFYLCAWEKPSRSPLHFGNGTRLTVT.

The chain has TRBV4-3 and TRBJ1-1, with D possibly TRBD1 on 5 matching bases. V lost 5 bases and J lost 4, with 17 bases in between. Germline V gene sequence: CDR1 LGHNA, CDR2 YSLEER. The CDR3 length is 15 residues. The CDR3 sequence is CASSYTGRGVTEAFF. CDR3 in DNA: TGCGCCAGCAGCTACACGGGACGCGGGGTCACTGAAGCTTTCTTT.

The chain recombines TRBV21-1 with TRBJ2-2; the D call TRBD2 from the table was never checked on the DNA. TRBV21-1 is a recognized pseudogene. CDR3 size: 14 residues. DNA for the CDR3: TGTGCCAGCAGCAAAGCGGAGAGAACCGGGGAGCTGTTTTTT. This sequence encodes CASSKAERTGELFF.

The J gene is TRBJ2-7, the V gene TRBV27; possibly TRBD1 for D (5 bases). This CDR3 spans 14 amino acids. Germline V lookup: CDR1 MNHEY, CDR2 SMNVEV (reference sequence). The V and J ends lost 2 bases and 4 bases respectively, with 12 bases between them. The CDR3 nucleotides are TGTGCCAGCAGTTTAGAGGCCAGGGAATACGAGCAGTACGTC. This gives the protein CASSLEAREYEQYV.

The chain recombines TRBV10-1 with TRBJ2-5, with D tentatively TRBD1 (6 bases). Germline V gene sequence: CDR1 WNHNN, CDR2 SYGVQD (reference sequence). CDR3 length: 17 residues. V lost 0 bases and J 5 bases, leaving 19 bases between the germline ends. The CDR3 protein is CASSESVTAGEEETQYF. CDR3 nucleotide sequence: TGCGCCAGCAGTGAGTCCGTAACGGCAGGGGAAGAGGAGACCCAGTACTTC.

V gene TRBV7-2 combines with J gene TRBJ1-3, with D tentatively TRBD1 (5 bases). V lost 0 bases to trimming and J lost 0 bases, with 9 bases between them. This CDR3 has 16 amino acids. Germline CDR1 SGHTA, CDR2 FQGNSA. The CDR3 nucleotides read TGTGCCAGCAGCTTAGCGGTGGGGGGCTCTGGAAACACCATATATTTT. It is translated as CASSLAVGGSGNTIYF.

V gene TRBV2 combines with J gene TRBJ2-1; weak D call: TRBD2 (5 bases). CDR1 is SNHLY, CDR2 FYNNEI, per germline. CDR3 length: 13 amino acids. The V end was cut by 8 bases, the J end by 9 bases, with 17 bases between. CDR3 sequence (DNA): TGTGCCAGCTGGCGGGCCGGGGATAGTGAGCAGTTCTTC. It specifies CASWRAGDSEQFF.

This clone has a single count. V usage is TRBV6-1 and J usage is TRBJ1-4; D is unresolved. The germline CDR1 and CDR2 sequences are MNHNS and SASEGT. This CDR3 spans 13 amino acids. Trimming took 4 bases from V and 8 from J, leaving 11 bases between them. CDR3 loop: CASSVRVREKLFF. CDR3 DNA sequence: TGTGCCAGCAGTGTGAGGGTCAGGGAAAAACTGTTTTTT.

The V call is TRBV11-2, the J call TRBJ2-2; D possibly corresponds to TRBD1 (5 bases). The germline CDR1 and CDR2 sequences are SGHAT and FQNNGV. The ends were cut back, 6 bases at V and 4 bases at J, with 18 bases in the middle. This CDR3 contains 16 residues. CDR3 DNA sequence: TGTGCCAGCAGGGGGTTTGAGTGGGGCAGCACCGGGGAGCTGTTTTTT. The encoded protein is CASRGFEWGSTGELFF.

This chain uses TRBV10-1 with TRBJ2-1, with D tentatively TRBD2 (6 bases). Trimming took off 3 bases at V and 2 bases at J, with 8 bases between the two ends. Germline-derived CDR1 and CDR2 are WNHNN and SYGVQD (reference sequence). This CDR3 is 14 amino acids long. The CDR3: CASSDRETYNEQFF. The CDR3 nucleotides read TGCGCCAGCAGTGATCGGGAGACCTACAATGAGCAGTTCTTC.

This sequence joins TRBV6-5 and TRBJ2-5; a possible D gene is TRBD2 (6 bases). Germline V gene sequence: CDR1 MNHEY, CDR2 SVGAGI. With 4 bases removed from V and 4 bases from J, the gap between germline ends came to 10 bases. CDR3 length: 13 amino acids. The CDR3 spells CASSSPGVETQYF. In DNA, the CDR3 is TGTGCCAGCAGTTCTCCGGGGGTAGAGACCCAGTACTTC.

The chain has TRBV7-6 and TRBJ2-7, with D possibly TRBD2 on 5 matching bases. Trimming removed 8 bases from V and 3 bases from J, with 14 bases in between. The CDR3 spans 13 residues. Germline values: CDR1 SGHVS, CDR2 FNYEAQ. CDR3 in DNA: TGTGCCAGCTCGAGGGTATCTGACTACGAGCAGTACTTC. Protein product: CASSRVSDYEQYF.

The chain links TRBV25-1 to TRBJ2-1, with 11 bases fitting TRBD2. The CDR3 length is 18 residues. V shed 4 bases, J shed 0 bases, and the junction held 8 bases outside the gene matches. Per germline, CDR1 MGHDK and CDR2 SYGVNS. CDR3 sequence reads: CASSAASGGFSSYNEQFF. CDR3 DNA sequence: TGTGCCAGCAGTGCCGCTAGCGGGGGGTTCAGCTCCTACAATGAGCAGTTCTTC.

This chain's CDR3 is CASSPAVGAGGHEQFF. The CDR3 DNA sequence: TGTGCCAGCAGCCCGGCGGTTGGGGCAGGGGGCCATGAGCAGTTCTTC. J is TRBJ2-1 and V is TRBV11-2; 8 bases line up with TRBD1. CDR1 SGHAT and CDR2 FQNNGV come from the germline V gene. This CDR3 is 16 amino acids long. V lost 5 bases and J lost 8; bases outside the gene matches: 14.